This TCR beta chain was identified in a study of sequential checkpoint blockade in melanoma. At the level of the study: Both treatment sequences were followed by maintenance nivolumab.

As to treatment: randomized to nivolumab then ipilimumab (arm A) or the reverse (arm B). This CDR3 is 16 amino acids long. The V gene's germline CDR1 is MNHEY and CDR2 SMNVEV (reference sequence). J gave up 2 bases and V 6 bases, and 8 bases lay outside the gene matches. Sequencing used immunoSEQ multiplex PCR; TCRdb keeps in-frame clones, though not all of them. This sample carries some 11,000 clones, roughly 85% of them seen once, and the ten largest clones take more than 45%. Here the sequenced sample was CD8+ T cells sorted from blood (inferred from file names), taken from a patient given nivolumab and ipilimumab in sequence. The V and J genes are TRBV27 and TRBJ2-1; 9 bases line up with TRBD2. This TCR derives from a human donor with melanoma. The CDR3 coding sequence is TGTGCCAGCAGCCGACCGCCTAGCGGGACCTACAATGAGCAGTTCTTC. Its protein product is CASSRPPSGTYNEQFF.